This passage covers 17 T cell receptor beta chains from one sample sequenced in a study of response to subunit inactivated influenza vaccine. TCRdb reprocessed the RT-PCR reads with MiXCR, giving one entry per CDR3 protein. Of roughly 760,000 distinct CDR3 sequences listed, about 20% are singletons. Here the sequenced sample was PBMCs from blood, taken 4 to 6 days after vaccination. The receptors here all came from a man aged 45-65 years who received an inactivated influenza vaccine.

This clonotype was found many times. The rearrangement joins TRBV5-4 to TRBJ1-2, with D uncertain. V gave up 4 bases and J gave up 0 bases, with 7 bases separating them. The CDR3 sequence is 13 residues long. CDR1 and CDR2 from the germline V gene are SGHNT and YYREEE (reference sequence). CDR3 in amino acids: CASSLESNYGYTF. The CDR3 DNA reads TGTGCCAGCAGCCTAGAATCTAACTATGGCTACACCTTC.

The J gene is TRBJ2-7, the V gene TRBV20-1; maybe TRBD1 (6 bases). The CDR3 is 12 residues long. The germline V and J ends were trimmed by 6 bases and 5 bases, with 14 bases remaining between them. Germline V gives CDR1 DFQATT, CDR2 SNEGSKA (reference sequence). In nucleotides, the CDR3 is TGCAGTGCGAACAGGGTCCCCCACGAGCAGTACTTC. Translating gives CSANRVPHEQYF.

This clonotype was recorded a few times. The J gene is TRBJ2-5, the V gene TRBV12-3 or TRBV12-4; D is undetermined. The germline V and J ends were trimmed by 4 bases and 0 bases, with 12 bases remaining between them. The CDR3 totals 15 residues. CDR3 sequence: CASSSDGRNQETQYF. The CDR3 nucleotides are TGTGCCAGCAGTTCTGACGGACGGAACCAAGAGACCCAGTACTTC.

The genes are TRBV6-2 or TRBV6-3 and TRBJ2-1; D may be TRBD1 (6 bases). The CDR3 is made up of 13 amino acids. V was shortened by 8 bases and J by 2 bases, with 10 bases between the two germline ends. The germline gives CDR1 MNHEY, CDR2 SVGEGT. DNA of the CDR3: TGTGCCAGCCGGGACACCACCTACAATGAGCAGTTCTTC. Amino acids: CASRDTTYNEQFF.

The V and J genes are TRBV4-3 and TRBJ1-2, with 10 bases identical to TRBD1. CDR1 and CDR2 (germline): LGHNA, YSLEER. V lost 3 bases and J lost 5; bases outside the gene matches: 6. CDR3 length equals 15 residues. CDR3 sequence (DNA): TGCGCCAGCAGCCAGCAGGGACAGGGGTTTTATGGCTACACCTTC. It encodes CASSQQGQGFYGYTF.

This clonotype has a handful of counts. The J gene is TRBJ2-5, the V gene TRBV9; D gene uncertain. The CDR3 spans 16 residues. Trimming stripped 0 bases from V and 5 bases from J, with 17 bases between. In germline, CDR1 is SGDLS, CDR2 YYNGEE. CDR3 amino acids: CASSVGVWPTTETQYF. The CDR3 DNA sequence: TGTGCCAGCAGCGTAGGGGTCTGGCCTACTACGGAGACCCAGTACTTC.

This clonotype has ten or more counts. CDR3 sequence: CASSFSGTYEQYF. CDR3 sequence (DNA): TGTGCCAGCAGTTTTTCAGGGACCTACGAGCAGTACTTC. This chain joins TRBV12-3 or TRBV12-4 and TRBJ2-7, with D perhaps TRBD1 (5 bases). Trimming removed 3 bases at V and 2 bases at J, with 8 bases between. CDR3 size: 13 residues.

V and J are TRBV10-3 and TRBJ2-7; D is possibly TRBD1 (5 bases). Germline CDR1 ENHRY, CDR2 SYGVKD. Trimming took 7 bases from V and 2 from J, leaving 12 bases between them. This CDR3 comprises 13 residues. DNA for the CDR3: TGTGCCATCAAAGGGGCAGACGCCTACGAGCAGTACTTC. Translated: CAIKGADAYEQYF.

This chain uses TRBV9 with TRBJ2-7; D uncertain. V was cut by 0 bases and J by 4 bases, with 8 bases left in between. Looked up from germline, CDR1 is SGDLS and CDR2 is YYNGEE. The CDR3 covers 13 residues. CDR3 amino acids: CASSVALYYEQYF. The CDR3 nucleotides read TGTGCCAGCAGCGTAGCCCTCTATTACGAGCAGTACTTC.

In regard to this clonotype: A much larger clone lies one base from this, so it may be a read error. J is TRBJ2-2 and V is TRBV1; TRBD2 was called by the table and not checked on the DNA. TRBV1 is an annotated pseudogene. This CDR3 is 13 amino acids long. The CDR3 DNA reads as TGTACCAGCAGCTTCCCGCCCTCCGGGGAGCTGTTTTTT. Its protein product is CTSSFPPSGELFF.

A few counts support this clonotype. The chain joins TRBV7-2 to TRBJ2-7; D may be TRBD1 (6 bases). The CDR3 has 16 amino acids. Trimming cost V 7 bases and J 1 base, with 20 bases left between them. Germline assignment: CDR1 SGHTA and CDR2 FQGNSA. CDR3 DNA sequence: TGTGCCAGCACGCAAGACAGGAGCGGTTGGTCCTACGAGCAGTACTTC. Translated, it gives CASTQDRSGWSYEQYF.

This clonotype has just a few counts. J is TRBJ2-7 and V is TRBV15, with D possibly being TRBD1 or TRBD2 (5 bases each). The germline V gene encodes CDR1 LNHNV and CDR2 YYDKDF (reference sequence). The V and J ends lost 5 bases and 7 bases respectively, with 15 bases between them. The length of the CDR3 is 13 residues. The CDR3 protein is CATSEGLHYEQYF. CDR3 nucleotide sequence: TGTGCCACCAGCGAGGGGCTCCATTATGAGCAGTACTTC.

V usage is TRBV7-2 and J usage is TRBJ2-7; maybe TRBD2 (6 bases). This CDR3 region has 16 residues. The V gene lost 4 bases and the J gene lost 0 bases, with 16 bases spanning the gap. Germline-derived CDR1 and CDR2 are SGHTA and FQGNSA. The CDR3 nucleotides read TGTGCCAGCAGCTGGCGACTAGGTGGGAGCTCCTACGAGCAGTACTTC. Translating gives CASSWRLGGSSYEQYF.

The V call is TRBV15, the J call TRBJ2-1, with D uncertain. Trimming shortened V by 0 bases and J by 12 bases, and 12 bases separated the two germline ends. Germline CDR1 LNHNV, CDR2 YYDKDF (reference sequence). The length of the CDR3 is 13 residues. CDR3 protein: CATSREYGLGQFF. In DNA, the CDR3 is TGTGCCACCAGCAGAGAGTACGGGCTCGGGCAGTTCTTC.

This clonotype was counted a few times. The rearrangement links TRBV7-9 to TRBJ2-1, with D possibly matching TRBD1 (5 bases). The CDR3 is made up of 14 amino acids. Trimming removed 2 bases from V and 8 bases from J, with 13 bases in between. Germline V gene sequence: CDR1 SEHNR, CDR2 FQNEAQ (reference sequence). The CDR3 sequence: CASSLPGKTDEQFF. The DNA for the CDR3 is TGTGCCAGCAGCTTACCAGGGAAGACTGATGAGCAGTTCTTC.

J is TRBJ1-5 and V is TRBV6-5; D is undetermined. The germline CDR1 and CDR2 sequences are MNHEY and SVGAGI. The CDR3 contains 14 residues. V was cut by 0 bases and J by 4 bases, with 7 bases left in between. The CDR3 coding sequence is TGTGCCAGCAGTTACTCGAACAGAAATCAGCCCCAGCATTTT. It is translated as CASSYSNRNQPQHF.

The chain uses TRBV12-3 or TRBV12-4 and TRBJ2-7, with 12 bases identical to TRBD2. With V trimmed by 3 bases and J by 3 bases, 3 bases remained unmatched. The length of the CDR3 is 15 residues. CDR3: CASSLPGLAGYEQYF. The CDR3 DNA is TGTGCCAGCAGTTTGCCGGGACTAGCGGGCTACGAGCAGTACTTC.